These 20 T cell receptor beta chains originate from one sample sequenced in a study of OX40 agonist ivuxolimab in advanced cancers. The data were produced by immunoSEQ multiplex PCR, yet TCRdb's version contains in-frame clones alone and is incomplete. In the table there are around 94,000 clones, 80% to 95% of which are singletons. Specimen: CD4+ or CD8+ T cells sorted from blood, collected in a trial of the OX40 agonist ivuxolimab. These receptors were collected from an adult with an advanced solid tumor such as melanoma, head and neck, liver or kidney cancer.

The chain employs TRBV6-6 and TRBJ2-3; 12 nucleotides line up with TRBD2. The V gene's germline CDR1 is MNHNY and CDR2 SVGAGI (reference sequence). V was clipped by 6 bases and J by 8 bases; unmatched bases: 9. The CDR3 is made up of 15 amino acids. CDR3 in amino acids: CASSPTSGGTLTQYF. CDR3 DNA: TGTGCCAGCAGCCCTACTAGCGGGGGGACACTTACGCAGTATTTT.

The chain carries TRBV4-1 and TRBJ1-5; D not certain. Germline CDR1 reads MGHRA; CDR2 reads YSYEKL. The V gene lost 0 bases and the J gene lost 3 bases, with 9 bases spanning the gap. The CDR3 runs to 15 residues. CDR3 DNA: TGCGCCAGCAGCCAAGATCGTGGGGTCAATCAGCCCCAGCATTTT. Amino acid sequence: CASSQDRGVNQPQHF.

This chain uses TRBV19 with TRBJ2-1; 8 positions match TRBD2. V lost 5 bases, J lost 3 bases, and 3 bases stayed unmatched. CDR1 is LNHDA, CDR2 SQIVND, per germline (reference sequence). The CDR3 totals 14 residues. The CDR3 region has the DNA TGTGCCAGTAGTTGGGCGGGAGGCTACAATGAGCAGTTCTTC. This sequence encodes CASSWAGGYNEQFF.

This clone was counted a few times. The chain employs TRBV27 and TRBJ2-1, with a tentative D call TRBD2 (5 bases). In germline, CDR1 is MNHEY, CDR2 SMNVEV (reference sequence). This CDR3 has 16 residues. Deletions cut 0 bases from V and 1 base from J, with 10 bases between. DNA for the CDR3: TGTGCCAGCAGTTTATCGATTAGCGCTTCCTACAATGAGCAGTTCTTC. Translation: CASSLSISASYNEQFF.

This chain uses TRBV27 with TRBJ2-7; maybe TRBD1 (5 bases). CDR3 length equals 15 residues. CDR1 is MNHEY and CDR2 is SMNVEV in the germline V gene (reference sequence). The V end was cut by 0 bases, the J end by 7 bases, with 16 bases between. In DNA form, the CDR3 reads TGTGCCAGCAGTTTATCGGCAGGGCTAGGGGTTGAGCAGTACTTC. Translating it yields CASSLSAGLGVEQYF.

The V and J genes are TRBV12-5 and TRBJ1-5, with TRBD1 identical over 7 bases. The CDR3 totals 17 residues. Germline V gene lookup returns CDR1 LGHNT and CDR2 FRNRAP. The junction had 16 bases not matched to a gene; V was cut back by 6 bases and J by 5 bases. In DNA, the CDR3 is TGTGCTAGTGGGCTCCTCTTGACAGGGCGGGACCATCAGCCCCAGCATTTT. Amino acids: CASGLLLTGRDHQPQHF.

The table lists this clone with a count of one. Other DNA sequences within the sample encode an identical CDR3. The chain links TRBV29-1 to TRBJ1-2; TRBD1 agrees at 9 bases. With 5 bases clipped from V and 4 bases from J, the junction kept 2 bases outside the gene matches. The CDR3 covers 12 residues. Germline lookup yields CDR1 SQVTM and CDR2 ANQGSEA. The CDR3 coding sequence is TGCAGCGTTAGGGACAGGGCCTATGGCTACACCTTC. Its protein product is CSVRDRAYGYTF. The entire variable domain, with the rest obtained from reference TRBV29-1 and TRBJ1-2, is as follows: SAVISQKPSRDICQRGTSLTIQCQVDSQVTMMFWYRQQPGQSLTLIATANQGSEATYESGFVIDKFPISRPNLTFSTLTVSNMSPEDSSIYLCSVRDRAYGYTFGSGTRLTVV.

In the case of this clone: A read error may produce the germline difference seen at one junction end. J is TRBJ2-2 and V is TRBV27; weak D call: TRBD2 (5 bases). Germline loops: CDR1 MNHEY, CDR2 SMNVEV (reference sequence). The CDR3 spans 14 residues. The CDR3 region is CASSIPREHRGAVF. The CDR3 DNA reads as TGTGCCAGCAGTATTCCCAGAGAACACCGGGGAGCTGTTTTT.

The CDR3, as DNA: TGCGCCAGCAGCTCTGCCACCTACGAGCAGTACTTC. It codes for CASSSATYEQYF. The gene calls are TRBV5-1 and TRBJ2-7; D not certain. The CDR3 is 12 amino acids. The germline gives CDR1 SGHRS, CDR2 YFSETQ. V was clipped by 3 bases and J by 2 bases, with 6 bases between them.

The chain recombines TRBV10-3 with TRBJ2-3, with D perhaps matching TRBD1 (5 bases). Germline CDR1 ENHRY, CDR2 SYGVKD. V lost 0 bases and J 6 bases, leaving 13 bases between the germline ends. The CDR3 is 15 residues long. The CDR3 region has the DNA TGTGCCATCAGTGAGTCGGGGCAGGGCGTGGATACGCAGTATTTT. Translation: CAISESGQGVDTQYF.

The table lists this clone with a count of one. The genes are TRBV19 and TRBJ2-1; either TRBD1 or TRBD2 may supply D (5 bases each). CDR1 is LNHDA and CDR2 is SQIVND in the germline V gene (reference sequence). There are 13 residues in the CDR3. Trimming took 4 bases from V and 5 from J, leaving 9 bases between them. The CDR3 reads CASSSQGDNEQFF. For the CDR3, the DNA is TGTGCCAGTAGTAGTCAGGGAGACAATGAGCAGTTCTTC.

Note on this clone: Sequence at one end of the junction differs from germline and may be a read error. The CDR3 here is CAWSVFRGSSNGQFF. The CDR3 DNA follows: TGTGCCTGGAGTGTATTCCGCGGGAGTTCAAATGGGCAGTTCTTC. The chain carries TRBV30 and TRBJ2-1, with 7 positions matching TRBD2. Per germline, CDR1 GTSNPN and CDR2 SVGIG (reference sequence). This CDR3 contains 15 residues.

The rearrangement links TRBV18 to TRBJ2-1; D gene ambiguous. This CDR3 is built from 13 residues. The germline CDR1 and CDR2 sequences are KGHSH and LQKENI. Trimming took 3 bases from V and 5 from J, leaving 8 bases between them. Here the CDR3 reads CASSPGRDNEQFF. In nucleotides, the CDR3 is TGTGCCAGCTCACCGGGAAGGGACAATGAGCAGTTCTTC.

The J gene is TRBJ2-1, the V gene TRBV29-1; D is perhaps TRBD2 (5 bases). This CDR3 contains 14 residues. The ends were cut back, 4 bases at V and 0 bases at J, with 10 bases in the middle. Per the germline V gene, CDR1 is SQVTM and CDR2 is ANQGSEA. CDR3 DNA: TGCAGCGTTGTTAACGGGGACTCCTACAATGAGCAGTTCTTC. This encodes CSVVNGDSYNEQFF.

The chain uses TRBV19 and TRBJ1-2; D remains ambiguous. CDR1 is LNHDA, CDR2 SQIVND, per germline (reference sequence). The CDR3 runs 12 residues. Trimming removed 8 bases from V and 5 bases from J, with 12 bases in between. The CDR3 DNA reads as TGTGCCAGTGGGATAGGGCCTTATGGCTACACCTTC. It codes for CASGIGPYGYTF.

V usage is TRBV28 and J usage is TRBJ1-2; D is undetermined. There are 14 residues in the CDR3. Germline V gene data show CDR1 as MDHEN and CDR2 as SYDVKM. V was clipped by 3 bases and J by 2 bases, with 10 bases between them. CDR3 sequence reads: CASSLIIGNYGYTF. For the CDR3, the DNA is TGTGCCAGCAGTTTGATTATAGGGAACTATGGCTACACCTTC.

The gene calls are TRBV5-1 and TRBJ2-7; 16 nucleotides match TRBD2. The germline gives CDR1 SGHRS, CDR2 YFSETQ. Trimming removed 0 bases from V and 12 bases from J; junction bases left unmatched: 6. This CDR3 contains 15 residues. The CDR3 DNA reads TGCGCCAGCAGCTTGGAATGGGGACTAGCGGGAGGGACGTACTTC. Translating it yields CASSLEWGLAGGTYF.

Only a few counts were recorded for this clone. This chain joins TRBV2 and TRBJ1-3; D not resolved. Germline V gene sequence: CDR1 SNHLY, CDR2 FYNNEI. The germline V and J ends were trimmed by 8 bases and 0 bases, with 11 bases remaining between them. This CDR3 is 14 amino acids long. The CDR3 reads CASSDGFSGNTIYF. CDR3 nucleotides: TGTGCCAGCTCTGACGGCTTCTCTGGAAACACCATATATTTT. The variable domain in full, with the rest retrieved from reference TRBV2 and TRBJ1-3, is EPEVTQTPSHQVTQMGQEVILRCVPISNHLYFYWYRQILGQKVEFLVSFYNNEISEKSEIFDDQFSVERPDGSNFTLKIRSTKLEDSAMYFCASSDGFSGNTIYFGEGSWLTVV.

The V and J genes are TRBV27 and TRBJ1-6; D perhaps matches TRBD1 (6 bases). V was clipped by 3 bases and J by 7 bases, with 19 bases between them. CDR1 and CDR2 from the germline V gene are MNHEY and SMNVEV (reference sequence). The CDR3 runs 17 residues. The CDR3 DNA is TGTGCCAGCAGTTTCACCCCAGGGGCGCCCCTAAATTCACCCCTCCACTTT. Encoded protein: CASSFTPGAPLNSPLHF.

The chain links TRBV6-5 to TRBJ2-3; no firm D call. The CDR3 length is 13 residues. V was pared by 4 bases and J by 9 bases, with 14 bases between. Germline assignment: CDR1 MNHEY and CDR2 SVGAGI. CDR3 protein: CASSSSSLGTQYF. CDR3 bases: TGTGCCAGCAGTTCCTCTTCACTGGGGACGCAGTATTTT.